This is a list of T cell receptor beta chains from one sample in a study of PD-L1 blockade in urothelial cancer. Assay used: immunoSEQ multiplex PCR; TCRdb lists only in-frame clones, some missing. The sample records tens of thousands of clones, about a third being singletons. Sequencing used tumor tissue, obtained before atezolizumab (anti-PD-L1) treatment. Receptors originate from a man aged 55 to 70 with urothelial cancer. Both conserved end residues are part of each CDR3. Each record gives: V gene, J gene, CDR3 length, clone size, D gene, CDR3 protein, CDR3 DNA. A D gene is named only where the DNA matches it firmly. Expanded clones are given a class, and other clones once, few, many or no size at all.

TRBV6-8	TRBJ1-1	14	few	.	CASSYKGSHTEAFF	TGTGCCAGCAGTTACAAAGGGTCCCACACTGAAGCTTTCTTT
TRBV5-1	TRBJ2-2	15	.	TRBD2	CASSLLTSGRRELFF	TGCGCCAGCAGCTTGCTGACTAGCGGGAGGAGGGAGCTGTTTTTT
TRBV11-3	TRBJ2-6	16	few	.	CASSLPSVAGANVLTF	TGTGCCAGCAGCCTACCAAGCGTAGCTGGGGCCAACGTCCTGACTTTC
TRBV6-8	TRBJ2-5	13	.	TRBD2	CASSSGRGETQYF	TGTGCCAGCAGTAGCGGGAGAGGCGAGACCCAGTACTTC
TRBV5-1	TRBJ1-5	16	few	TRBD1	CASSLSGQGSNQPQHF	TGCGCCAGCAGCTTGTCGGGACAGGGTAGCAATCAGCCCCAGCATTTT
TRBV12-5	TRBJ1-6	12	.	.	CASGSPPSPLHF	TGTGCTAGTGGTTCCCCTCCATCACCCCTCCACTTT
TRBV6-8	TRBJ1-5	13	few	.	CASSTRGEQPQHF	TGTGCCAGCAGTACGCGGGGCGAACAGCCCCAGCATTTT
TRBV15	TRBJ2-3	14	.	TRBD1	CATSKGQGGNTQYF	TGTGCCACCAGCAAAGGACAGGGGGGAAATACGCAGTATTTT
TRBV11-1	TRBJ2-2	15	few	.	CASSLSQGRTGELFF	TGTGCCAGCAGCTTATCTCAGGGGCGGACCGGGGAGCTGTTTTTT
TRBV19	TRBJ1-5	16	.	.	CASSIVRDLSNQPQHF	TGTGCCAGTAGTATAGTTAGGGATTTAAGCAATCAGCCCCAGCATTTT
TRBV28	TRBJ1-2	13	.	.	CASTTTTNYGYTF	TGTGCCAGCACCACGACAACTAACTATGGCTACACCTTC